This T cell receptor (beta chain) was sequenced for a study of cytomegalovirus exposure and HLA in healthy donors. General study points: CMV serostatus was the sole immune exposure data available. More clonal expansion characterized HLA-associated TCR beta chains than equally common others in a later analysis.

13 Jbeta primers and 60 Vbeta primers were used for the PCR. Repertoires were generated with immunoSEQ multiplex PCR, while TCRdb's copy carries only in-frame clones and drops some. This sample contains about 72,000 clones. Healthy bone marrow donors supplied every sample. A note on this clone: Its antigen is unidentified.

Trimming at V came to 8 bases and at J to 7 bases, leaving 10 bases not matched to a gene. The CDR3 has 14 residues. CDR1 MDHEN and CDR2 SYDVKM come from the germline V gene. Specimen: PBMCs. This chain uses TRBV28 with TRBJ2-7, with 11 bases that match TRBD2. This clonotype originated in a man aged 35-49 years in good health and CMV-seronegative. CDR3 residues: CASDLSGGAREQYF. CDR3 DNA: TGTGCCAGCGACCTTAGCGGGGGGGCCCGAGAGCAGTACTTC.